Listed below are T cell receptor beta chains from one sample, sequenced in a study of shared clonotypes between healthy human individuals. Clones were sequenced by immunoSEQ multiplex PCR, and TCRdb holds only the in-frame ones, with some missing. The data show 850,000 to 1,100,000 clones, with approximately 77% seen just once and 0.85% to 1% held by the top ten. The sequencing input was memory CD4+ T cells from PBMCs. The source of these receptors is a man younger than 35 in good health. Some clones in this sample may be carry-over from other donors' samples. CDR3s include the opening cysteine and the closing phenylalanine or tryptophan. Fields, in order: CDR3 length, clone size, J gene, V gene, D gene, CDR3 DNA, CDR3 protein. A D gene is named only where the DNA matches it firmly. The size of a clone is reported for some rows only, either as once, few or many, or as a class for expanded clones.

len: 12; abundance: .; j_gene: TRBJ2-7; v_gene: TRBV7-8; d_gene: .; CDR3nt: TGTGCCAGCACCATCGGGGTGGACGAGCAGTACTTC; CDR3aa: CASTIGVDEQYF
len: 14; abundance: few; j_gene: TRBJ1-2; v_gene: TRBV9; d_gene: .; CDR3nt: TGTGCCAGCAGCGTAGACGGTCCTAACTATGGCTACACCTTC; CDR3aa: CASSVDGPNYGYTF
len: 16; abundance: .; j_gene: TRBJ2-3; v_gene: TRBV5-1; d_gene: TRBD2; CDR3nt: TGCGCCAGCAGCCGGGGACTAGCGGGAGGGATAAATACGCAGTATTTT; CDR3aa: CASSRGLAGGINTQYF
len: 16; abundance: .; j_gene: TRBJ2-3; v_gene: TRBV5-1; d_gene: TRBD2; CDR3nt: TGCGCCAGCACCCCATTTGTAGCGGGGAGCACAGATACGCAGTATTTT; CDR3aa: CASTPFVAGSTDTQYF
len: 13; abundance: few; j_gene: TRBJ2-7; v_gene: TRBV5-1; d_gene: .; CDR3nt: TGCGCCAGCAGCTGGGACTCCCGCTACGAGCAGTACTTC; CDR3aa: CASSWDSRYEQYF
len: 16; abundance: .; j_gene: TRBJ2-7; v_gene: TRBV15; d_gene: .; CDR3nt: TGTGCCACCAGCAGAGTTGGAGGAGGGAACTCCTACGAGCAGTACTTC; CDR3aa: CATSRVGGGNSYEQYF
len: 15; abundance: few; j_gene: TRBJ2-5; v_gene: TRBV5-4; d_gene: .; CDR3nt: TGTGCCAGCAGTGTTGTGGACAGAACTCAAGAGACCCAGTACTTC; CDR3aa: CASSVVDRTQETQYF
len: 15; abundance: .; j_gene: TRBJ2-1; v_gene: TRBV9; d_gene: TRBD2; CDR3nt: TGTGCCAGCAGCGTAGGACTAGCGGGATACAATGAGCAGTTCTTC; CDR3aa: CASSVGLAGYNEQFF
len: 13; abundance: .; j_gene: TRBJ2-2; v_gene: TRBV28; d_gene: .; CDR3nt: TGTGCCAGCAGTGGACCTGGGGCCGGGGAGCTGTTTTTT; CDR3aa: CASSGPGAGELFF
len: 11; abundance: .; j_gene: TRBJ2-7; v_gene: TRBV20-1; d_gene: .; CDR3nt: TGCAGTGCTTTCCCGGGGATTGAGCAGTACTTC; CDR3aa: CSAFPGIEQYF
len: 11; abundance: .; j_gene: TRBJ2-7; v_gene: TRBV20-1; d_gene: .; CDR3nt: TGCAGTGCTACCCACTCCTACGAGCAGTACTTC; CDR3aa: CSATHSYEQYF